These 30 T cell receptor beta chains share one sample of origin, sequenced in a study of OX40 agonist ivuxolimab in advanced cancers. Generated by immunoSEQ multiplex PCR, the TCRdb table keeps only in-frame clones and is missing some. The repertoire consists of roughly 50,000 clones, with around four fifths occurring once and the leading ten covering more than 1%. This specimen was CD4+ or CD8+ T cells sorted from blood, taken in a trial of the OX40 agonist ivuxolimab. The receptors stem from an adult with an advanced solid tumor such as melanoma, head and neck, liver or kidney cancer.

This chain joins TRBV25-1 and TRBJ2-5; TRBD1 matches at 10 bases. The CDR3 has 15 amino acids. Germline-derived CDR1 and CDR2 are MGHDK and SYGVNS. With V trimmed by 3 bases and J by 3 bases, 4 bases remained unmatched. The CDR3 region is CASSEPGQGKETQYF. The CDR3 DNA follows: TGTGCCAGCAGTGAGCCGGGACAGGGGAAAGAGACCCAGTACTTC.

The chain is built from TRBV6-5 and TRBJ2-4; a possible D gene is TRBD2 (6 bases). The germline V gene encodes CDR1 MNHEY and CDR2 SVGAGI. The CDR3 extends over 13 amino acids. V lost 6 bases, J lost 7 bases, and 13 bases lay in between. The CDR3 protein is CASSRRAVNIQYF. The DNA for the CDR3 is TGTGCCAGCAGCCGGAGGGCCGTTAACATTCAGTACTTC.

The V call is TRBV4-1, the J call TRBJ2-4; TRBD1 matches 8 bases. V dropped 3 bases and J dropped 5; count of bases not matched to a gene: 12. The CDR3 sequence is 17 residues long. Germline values: CDR1 MGHRA, CDR2 YSYEKL. CDR3 in amino acids: CASSQRFIDRGENIQYF. CDR3 DNA: TGCGCCAGCAGCCAGCGGTTTATTGACAGGGGTGAAAACATTCAGTACTTC.

A few counts support this clone. CDR3 in DNA: TGCGCCAGCAGCTTGGGAGGGAACAGCGGTCAGCCCCAGCATTTT. Residues: CASSLGGNSGQPQHF. V is TRBV5-1 and J is TRBJ1-5; D is unresolved. The germline V and J ends were trimmed by 0 bases and 6 bases, with 13 bases remaining between them. The V gene's germline CDR1 is SGHRS and CDR2 YFSETQ. The CDR3 consists of 15 residues.

Only a few counts were recorded for this clone. The chain employs TRBV6-1 and TRBJ1-2; unclear D gene. The CDR3 consists of 14 residues. V shed 1 base and J shed 8 bases, with 14 bases lying between them. Germline V gene sequence: CDR1 MNHNS, CDR2 SASEGT. The CDR3 loop reads CASSEVTGSGGYTF. CDR3 in DNA: TGTGCCAGCAGTGAAGTGACGGGGTCGGGAGGCTACACCTTC.

DNA of the CDR3: TGTGCCAGCAGTGGCCGGGGGAGGGGAGAGCAGTTCTTC. This encodes CASSGRGRGEQFF. The V gene is TRBV2, the J gene TRBJ2-1; 7 nucleotides match TRBD2. Germline V gene sequence: CDR1 SNHLY, CDR2 FYNNEI. The CDR3 has 13 residues. The J segment lost 10 bases and the V segment lost 4 bases, leaving 7 bases of the junction unmatched.

This chain connects TRBV19 to TRBJ2-7; tentatively, D is TRBD2 (6 bases). This CDR3 comprises 15 residues. The V gene's germline CDR1 is LNHDA and CDR2 SQIVND (reference sequence). Trimming shortened V by 3 bases and J by 3 bases, and 15 bases separated the two germline ends. The CDR3 DNA reads as TGTGCCAGTAGTATGGGTCTGGGGGAGGTCTACGAGCAGTACTTC. Protein sequence: CASSMGLGEVYEQYF.

The chain links TRBV5-1 to TRBJ2-7; TRBD2 agrees at 8 bases. The J segment lost 6 bases and the V segment lost 4 bases, leaving 6 bases of the junction unmatched. Per germline, CDR1 SGHRS and CDR2 YFSETQ. CDR3 length: 13 residues. CDR3 region: CASSPGTRSEQYF. The CDR3 DNA follows: TGCGCCAGCAGCCCCGGGACTAGAAGCGAGCAGTACTTC. The variable domain in full, completed from reference TRBV5-1 and TRBJ2-7, reads KAGVTQTPRYLIKTRGQQVTLSCSPISGHRSVSWYQQTPGQGLQFLFEYFSETQRNKGNFPGRFSGRQFSNSRSEMNVSTLELGDSALYLCASSPGTRSEQYFGPGTRLTVT.

The CDR3 loop is CASSVEWGSTEAFF. CDR3 DNA: TGTGCCAGCAGCGTAGAGTGGGGGAGTACTGAAGCTTTCTTT. The chain carries TRBV9 and TRBJ1-1, with D possibly matching TRBD1 (5 bases). V lost 0 bases to trimming and J lost 5 bases, with 11 bases between them. The CDR3 totals 14 residues. Germline V gives CDR1 SGDLS, CDR2 YYNGEE.

J is TRBJ2-5 and V is TRBV7-9; the D call may be TRBD1 or TRBD2 (7 bases each). V gave up 4 bases and J gave up 7 bases, with 19 bases separating them. CDR1 is SEHNR, CDR2 FQNEAQ, per germline (reference sequence). This CDR3 has 15 residues. In nucleotides, the CDR3 is TGTGCCAGCAGCTCCTCTACCAGGGGGGGGTGGACCCAGTACTTC. It translates to CASSSSTRGGWTQYF. The entire variable domain, with the rest obtained from reference TRBV7-9 and TRBJ2-5, is as follows: DTGVSQNPRHKITKRGQNVTFRCDPISEHNRLYWYRQTLGQGPEFLTYFQNEAQLEKSRLLSDRFSAERPKGSFSTLEIQRTEQGDSAMYLCASSSSTRGGWTQYFGPGTRLLVL.

V is TRBV7-7 and J is TRBJ2-1, with D possibly TRBD1 on 6 matching bases. The V end lost 5 bases, the J end lost 4 bases, and 9 bases lay between the germline ends. From germline, CDR1 is SSHAT and CDR2 FNYEAQ (reference sequence). The CDR3 is made up of 13 amino acids. The CDR3 bases are TGTGCCAGCAGCCCAGGACAGTACAATGAGCAGTTCTTC. As protein: CASSPGQYNEQFF.

V gene TRBV7-2 combines with J gene TRBJ2-1; D may match TRBD1 or TRBD2 (6 bases each). V was cut by 1 base and J by 7 bases, with 11 bases left in between. Germline CDR1 is SGHTA and CDR2 is FQGNSA. This CDR3 is built from 14 residues. CDR3 bases: TGTGCCAGCAGCTTAGATACAGGGAGGAATGAGCAGTTCTTC. Translated: CASSLDTGRNEQFF.

The chain combines TRBV14 with TRBJ1-4; weak D call: TRBD1 (5 bases). V dropped 4 bases and J dropped 7 bases, with 19 bases sitting between them. The CDR3 spans 16 residues. Germline loops: CDR1 SGHDN, CDR2 FVKESK. In DNA form, the CDR3 reads TGTGCCAGCAGCCCGAGGGGCGGGGCAACGGGTGAAAAACTGTTTTTT. It specifies CASSPRGGATGEKLFF.

The chain couples TRBV2 to TRBJ2-7; D is undetermined. The CDR3 runs to 13 residues. Germline lookup yields CDR1 SNHLY and CDR2 FYNNEI. V dropped 5 bases and J dropped 0 bases, with 8 bases sitting between them. CDR3 in amino acids: CASSYPPSYEQYF. The CDR3 bases are TGTGCCAGCAGTTATCCCCCCTCCTACGAGCAGTACTTC. Based on the CDR3 plus reference TRBV2 and TRBJ2-7, the full variable domain is EPEVTQTPSHQVTQMGQEVILRCVPISNHLYFYWYRQILGQKVEFLVSFYNNEISEKSEIFDDQFSVERPDGSNFTLKIRSTKLEDSAMYFCASSYPPSYEQYFGPGTRLTVT.

This chain joins TRBV11-2 and TRBJ2-1; TRBD1 matches 9 bases. The CDR3 length is 14 residues. Germline V gene data show CDR1 as SGHAT and CDR2 as FQNNGV. Unmatched junction bases numbered 9, after V lost 8 bases and J lost 7 bases. This CDR3 reads CASLRDRAANEQFF. The CDR3 region has the DNA TGTGCCAGCCTCCGGGACAGGGCGGCAAATGAGCAGTTCTTC.

V gene TRBV19 combines with J gene TRBJ2-6, with TRBD1 matching 7 bases. This CDR3 spans 19 amino acids. V lost 2 bases and J lost 3; bases outside the gene matches: 13. Germline loops: CDR1 LNHDA, CDR2 SQIVND (reference sequence). The CDR3 reads CASSIKGAILSFGANVLTF. Here the CDR3 DNA reads TGTGCCAGTAGTATAAAGGGGGCGATACTATCCTTTGGGGCCAACGTCCTGACTTTC.

This clone showed up just once. This sequence joins TRBV28 and TRBJ1-2; D is undetermined. The germline V gene has CDR1 MDHEN and CDR2 SYDVKM. The CDR3 length is 14 residues. Trimming left V 7 bases short and J 0 bases short, with 12 bases between. The CDR3 reads CASTISGANYGYTF. In DNA, the CDR3 is TGTGCCAGCACCATCAGCGGGGCTAACTATGGCTACACCTTC.

The chain carries TRBV7-2 and TRBJ1-5; 10 bases align to TRBD1. The ends lost 5 bases at V and 4 bases at J; junction bases unmatched: 5. The CDR3 extends over 15 amino acids. Germline-derived CDR1 and CDR2 are SGHTA and FQGNSA. The CDR3 DNA reads as TGTGCCAGCAGCCCGGGGGACAGGGGAAATCAGCCCCAGCATTTT. It is translated as CASSPGDRGNQPQHF.

The chain couples TRBV7-8 to TRBJ2-1; D not certain. V was shortened by 5 bases and J by 0 bases, with 8 bases between the two germline ends. The CDR3 sequence is 14 residues long. Germline CDR1 SGHVS, CDR2 FQNEAQ. The CDR3 nucleotides read TGTGCCAGCAGCCTTGATAGCTCCTACAATGAGCAGTTCTTC. Encoded protein: CASSLDSSYNEQFF.

This chain joins TRBV5-6 and TRBJ1-1; D is undetermined. The V and J ends lost 7 bases and 1 base respectively, with 11 bases between them. The CDR3 consists of 13 residues. Germline values: CDR1 SGHDT, CDR2 YYEEEE. Written as DNA, the CDR3 is TGTGCCAGCCATACAGCGAGGAACACTGAAGCTTTCTTT. This translates into CASHTARNTEAFF.

The chain links TRBV25-1 to TRBJ2-5, with TRBD1 as a possible D gene (6 bases). There are 15 residues in the CDR3. V was pared by 1 base and J by 5 bases, with 14 bases between. The germline V gene encodes CDR1 MGHDK and CDR2 SYGVNS. As DNA, the CDR3 is TGTGCCAGCAGTGAATTTAAGGGGGAAGGGGAGACCCAGTACTTC. It translates to CASSEFKGEGETQYF.

The chain joins TRBV7-2 to TRBJ1-6; D gene ambiguous. In germline, CDR1 is SGHTA, CDR2 FQGNSA. V was trimmed by 6 bases and J by 9 bases, leaving 15 bases between them. The CDR3 has 14 residues. As DNA, the CDR3 is TGTGCCAGCAGAAAATTTCAAGCTGGTTCACCCCTCCACTTT. Translation gives CASRKFQAGSPLHF.

This clone appeared once. The CDR3 sequence: CASRQGEYGYTF. The CDR3 coding sequence is TGTGCCAGCAGGCAGGGAGAATATGGCTACACCTTC. The chain joins TRBV6-5 to TRBJ1-2, with D possibly being TRBD1 (5 bases). Germline CDR1 and CDR2: MNHEY and SVGAGI. CDR3 size: 12 residues. Trimming removed 6 bases from V and 5 bases from J, with 10 bases in between.

V gene TRBV5-1 combines with J gene TRBJ2-3; D may be TRBD1 or TRBD2 (5 bases each). The CDR3 extends over 14 amino acids. Looked up from germline, CDR1 is SGHRS and CDR2 is YFSETQ. The V end was cut by 2 bases, the J end by 6 bases, with 13 bases between. This CDR3 reads CASSFGDSGDTQYF. The CDR3 nucleotides are TGCGCCAGCAGCTTCGGGGATTCAGGGGATACGCAGTATTTT. Full variable domain (rest looked up from reference TRBV5-1 and TRBJ2-3): KAGVTQTPRYLIKTRGQQVTLSCSPISGHRSVSWYQQTPGQGLQFLFEYFSETQRNKGNFPGRFSGRQFSNSRSEMNVSTLELGDSALYLCASSFGDSGDTQYFGPGTRLTVL.

The J gene is TRBJ2-5, the V gene TRBV25-1; TRBD2 is a possible D gene (6 bases). Trimming pared 2 bases from V and 10 bases from J, leaving 14 bases between. The CDR3 runs 13 residues. From germline, CDR1 is MGHDK and CDR2 SYGVNS. The CDR3 bases are TGTGCCAGCAGTGAACTAGCGATTGGGGACCAGTACTTC. Protein product: CASSELAIGDQYF. The entire variable domain, with the rest obtained from reference TRBV25-1 and TRBJ2-5, is as follows: EADIYQTPRYLVIGTGKKITLECSQTMGHDKMYWYQQDPGMELHLIHYSYGVNSTEKGDLSSESTVSRIRTEHFPLTLESARPSHTSQYLCASSELAIGDQYFGPGTRLLVL.

The rearrangement uses TRBV5-1 and TRBJ2-7; D call uncertain. The germline V gene encodes CDR1 SGHRS and CDR2 YFSETQ. The CDR3 spans 13 residues. V was shortened by 0 bases and J by 6 bases, with 10 bases between the two germline ends. The CDR3 region is CASSLVFGGEQYF. In DNA, the CDR3 is TGCGCCAGCAGCTTGGTATTCGGCGGCGAGCAGTACTTC.

This clone has more than one count but fewer than ten. The genes are TRBV10-1 and TRBJ2-7; TRBD2 matches at 10 bases. Germline CDR1 is WNHNN and CDR2 is SYGVQD (reference sequence). J gave up 5 bases and V 0 bases, and 10 bases lay outside the gene matches. There are 17 residues in the CDR3. Here the CDR3 reads CASSESVGRLAGDEQYF. The CDR3 DNA sequence: TGCGCCAGCAGTGAGTCGGTAGGGAGACTAGCGGGTGACGAGCAGTACTTC.

The CDR3, as DNA: TGTGCCAGCAGCATAGACAGGGGGCCTAACTATGGCTACACCTTC. As protein: CASSIDRGPNYGYTF. The chain joins TRBV5-8 to TRBJ1-2; 10 nucleotides match TRBD1. The germline V gene has CDR1 SGHTS and CDR2 YDEGEE. This CDR3 is built from 15 residues. Trimming removed 4 bases from V and 0 bases from J; junction bases left unmatched: 3.

This chain connects TRBV6-1 to TRBJ1-1; TRBD1 aligns across 7 bases. The CDR3 consists of 13 residues. The V gene's germline CDR1 is MNHNS and CDR2 SASEGT. The ends lost 4 bases at V and 8 bases at J; junction bases unmatched: 7. CDR3 protein: CASSVDRDREAFF. The CDR3, as DNA: TGTGCCAGCAGTGTTGACCGGGACAGAGAAGCTTTCTTT.

The chain combines TRBV5-1 with TRBJ1-6; 8 bases match TRBD1. Per germline, CDR1 SGHRS and CDR2 YFSETQ. With 2 bases clipped from V and 6 bases from J, the junction kept 7 bases outside the gene matches. This CDR3 is 16 amino acids long. CDR3 nucleotides: TGCGCCAGCAGCTTCCGTGGACAGGGAGGTAATTCACCCCTCCACTTT. As protein: CASSFRGQGGNSPLHF.